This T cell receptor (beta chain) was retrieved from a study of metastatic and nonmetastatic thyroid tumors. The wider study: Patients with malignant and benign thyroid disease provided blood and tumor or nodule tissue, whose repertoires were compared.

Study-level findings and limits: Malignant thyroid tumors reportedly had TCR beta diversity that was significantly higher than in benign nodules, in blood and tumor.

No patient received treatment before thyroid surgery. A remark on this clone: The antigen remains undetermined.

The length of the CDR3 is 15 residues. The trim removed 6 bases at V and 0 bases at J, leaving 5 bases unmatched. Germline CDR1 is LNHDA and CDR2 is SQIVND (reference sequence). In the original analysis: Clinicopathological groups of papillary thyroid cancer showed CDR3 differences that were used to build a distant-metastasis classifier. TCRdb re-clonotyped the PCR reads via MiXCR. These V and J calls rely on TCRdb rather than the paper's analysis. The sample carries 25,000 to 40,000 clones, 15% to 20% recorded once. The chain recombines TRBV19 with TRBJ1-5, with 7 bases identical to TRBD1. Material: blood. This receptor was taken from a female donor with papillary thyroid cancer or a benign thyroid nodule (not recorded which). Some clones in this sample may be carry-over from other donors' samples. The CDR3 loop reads CASRGQDSSNQPQHF. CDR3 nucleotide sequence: TGTGCCAGTAGAGGACAGGATTCTAGCAATCAGCCCCAGCATTTT.